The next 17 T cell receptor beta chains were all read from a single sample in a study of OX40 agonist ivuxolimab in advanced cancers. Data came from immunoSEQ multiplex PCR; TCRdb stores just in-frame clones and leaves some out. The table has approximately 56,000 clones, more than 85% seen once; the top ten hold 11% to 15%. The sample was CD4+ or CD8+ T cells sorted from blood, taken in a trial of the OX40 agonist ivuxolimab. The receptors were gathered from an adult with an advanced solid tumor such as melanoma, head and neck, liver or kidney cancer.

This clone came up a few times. This chain's CDR3 is CASSRTQKSTEAFF. The CDR3 DNA reads as TGTGCCAGCAGCCGGACCCAAAAGAGCACTGAAGCTTTCTTT. This chain uses TRBV6-5 with TRBJ1-1; unclear D gene. Trimming left V 6 bases short and J 4 bases short, with 15 bases between. This CDR3 spans 14 amino acids. Germline V gene sequence: CDR1 MNHEY, CDR2 SVGAGI.

Here the CDR3 DNA reads TGTGCCAGCAGCTCGGGACTAGCGGGAGGTGGGTTCTTC. Residues: CASSSGLAGGGFF. The chain joins TRBV7-2 to TRBJ2-1, with TRBD2 matching over 15 bases. The junction had 4 bases not matched to a gene; V was cut back by 4 bases and J by 15 bases. Germline V gene data show CDR1 as SGHTA and CDR2 as FQGNSA. CDR3 length equals 13 residues.

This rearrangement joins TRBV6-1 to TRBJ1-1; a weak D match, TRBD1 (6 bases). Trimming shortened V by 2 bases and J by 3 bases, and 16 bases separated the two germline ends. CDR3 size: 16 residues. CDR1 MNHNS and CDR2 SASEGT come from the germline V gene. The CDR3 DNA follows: TGTGCCAGCAGTGAACCGATGACAGGAGGTTACACTGAAGCTTTCTTT. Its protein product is CASSEPMTGGYTEAFF.

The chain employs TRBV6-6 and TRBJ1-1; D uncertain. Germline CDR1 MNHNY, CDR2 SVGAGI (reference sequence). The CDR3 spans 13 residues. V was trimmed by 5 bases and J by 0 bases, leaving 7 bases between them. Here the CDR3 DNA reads TGTGCCAGCAGTCAGGCAGTGAACACTGAAGCTTTCTTT. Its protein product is CASSQAVNTEAFF.

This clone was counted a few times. CDR3: CASRRGGYKKEELFF. CDR3 DNA sequence: TGTGCCAGCAGACGGGGGGGGTACAAAAAAGAGGAGCTGTTTTTT. V usage is TRBV27 and J usage is TRBJ2-2, with 8 bases matching TRBD2. The CDR3 loop spans 15 amino acids. The germline CDR1 and CDR2 sequences are MNHEY and SMNVEV (reference sequence). The V gene end was trimmed by 6 bases and the J gene end by 10 bases; junction bases not matched to a gene: 13.

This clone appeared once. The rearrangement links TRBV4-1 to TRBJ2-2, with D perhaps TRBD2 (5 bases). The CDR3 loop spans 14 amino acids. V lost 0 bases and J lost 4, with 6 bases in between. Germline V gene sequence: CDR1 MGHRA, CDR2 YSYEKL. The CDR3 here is CASSQDRGTGELFF. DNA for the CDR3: TGCGCCAGCAGCCAAGATCGGGGCACCGGGGAGCTGTTTTTT.

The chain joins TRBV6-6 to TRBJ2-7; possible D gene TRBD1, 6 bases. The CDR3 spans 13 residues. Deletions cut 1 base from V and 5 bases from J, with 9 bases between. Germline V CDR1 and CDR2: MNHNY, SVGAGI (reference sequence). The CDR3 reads CASSYYPGDEQYF. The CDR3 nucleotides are TGTGCCAGCAGTTACTATCCAGGGGACGAGCAGTACTTC.

The CDR3 loop reads CASSLIEDRGDTQYF. The CDR3 DNA reads as TGTGCCAGCAGCTTAATCGAGGATCGGGGAGATACGCAGTATTTT. This chain uses TRBV7-8 with TRBJ2-3; D is possibly TRBD2 (5 bases). From germline, CDR1 is SGHVS and CDR2 FQNEAQ. V was shortened by 2 bases and J by 5 bases, with 14 bases between the two germline ends. CDR3 length: 15 amino acids.

In DNA, the CDR3 is TGTGCCAGCAGTAATAGCGGGGGGGCCGGTGATACGCAGTATTTT. It yields the protein CASSNSGGAGDTQYF. The J gene is TRBJ2-3, the V gene TRBV6-5; TRBD2 agrees at 11 bases. The CDR3 has 15 residues. With V trimmed by 5 bases and J by 6 bases, 7 bases remained unmatched. Looked up from germline, CDR1 is MNHEY and CDR2 is SVGAGI.

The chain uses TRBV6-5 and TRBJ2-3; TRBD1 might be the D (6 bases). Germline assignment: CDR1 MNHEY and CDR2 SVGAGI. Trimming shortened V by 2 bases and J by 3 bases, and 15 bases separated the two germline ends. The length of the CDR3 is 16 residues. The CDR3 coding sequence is TGTGCCAGCAGTTACCTACAGGGCCGGGGTACAGATACGCAGTATTTT. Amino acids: CASSYLQGRGTDTQYF.

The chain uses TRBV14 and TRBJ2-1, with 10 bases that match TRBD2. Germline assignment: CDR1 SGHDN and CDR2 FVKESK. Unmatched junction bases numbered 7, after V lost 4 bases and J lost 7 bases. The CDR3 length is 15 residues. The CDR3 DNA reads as TGTGCCAGCAGCCCGGAACCGGGACTAGCGAATGAGCAGTTCTTC. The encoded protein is CASSPEPGLANEQFF.

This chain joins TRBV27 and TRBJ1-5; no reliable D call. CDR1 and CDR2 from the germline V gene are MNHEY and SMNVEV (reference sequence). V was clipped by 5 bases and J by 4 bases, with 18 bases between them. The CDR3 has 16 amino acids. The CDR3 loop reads CASSRLGQEVNQPQHF. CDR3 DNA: TGTGCCAGCAGTCGTCTAGGGCAGGAGGTGAATCAGCCCCAGCATTTT.

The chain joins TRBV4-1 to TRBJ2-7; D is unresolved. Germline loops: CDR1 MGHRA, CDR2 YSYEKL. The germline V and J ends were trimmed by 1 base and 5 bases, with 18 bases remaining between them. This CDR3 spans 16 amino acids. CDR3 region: CASSQGVQIPVHEQYF. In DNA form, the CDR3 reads TGCGCCAGCAGCCAAGGAGTACAGATCCCCGTCCACGAGCAGTACTTC.

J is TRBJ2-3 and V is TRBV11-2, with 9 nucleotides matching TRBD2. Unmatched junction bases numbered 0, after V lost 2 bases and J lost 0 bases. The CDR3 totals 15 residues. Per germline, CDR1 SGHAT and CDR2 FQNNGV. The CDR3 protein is CASSLLAGSTDTQYF. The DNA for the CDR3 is TGTGCCAGCAGCTTACTAGCGGGGAGCACAGATACGCAGTATTTT.

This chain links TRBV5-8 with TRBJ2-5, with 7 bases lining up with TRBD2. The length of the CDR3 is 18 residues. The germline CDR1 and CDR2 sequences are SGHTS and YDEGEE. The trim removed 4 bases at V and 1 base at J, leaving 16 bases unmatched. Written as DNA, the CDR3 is TGTGCCAGCAGCCCCCCCGGGGGGACCTCGACCTTCCAAGAGACCCAGTACTTC. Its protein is CASSPPGGTSTFQETQYF.

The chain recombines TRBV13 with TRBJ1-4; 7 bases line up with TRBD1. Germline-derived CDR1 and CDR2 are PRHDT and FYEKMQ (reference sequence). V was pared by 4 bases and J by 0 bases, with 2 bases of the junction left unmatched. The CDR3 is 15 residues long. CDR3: CASSYQGATNEKLFF. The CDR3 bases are TGTGCCAGCAGCTACCAGGGGGCAACTAATGAAAAACTGTTTTTT.

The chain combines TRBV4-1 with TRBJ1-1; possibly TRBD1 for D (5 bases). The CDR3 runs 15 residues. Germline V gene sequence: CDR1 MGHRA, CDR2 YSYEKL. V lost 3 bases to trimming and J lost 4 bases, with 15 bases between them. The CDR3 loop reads CASSHSPGQGTEAFF. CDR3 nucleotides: TGCGCCAGCAGCCATAGCCCGGGCCAGGGCACTGAAGCTTTCTTT.